This T cell receptor beta chain originates from a study of T cell responses to AZD1222 COVID-19 vaccine. Sequenced by immunoSEQ multiplex PCR; TCRdb stores in-frame clones only, minus some. The table lists roughly 170,000 clones, around 90% of them singletons. Worth noting for this clone: Its antigen remains unidentified.

The study, taken as a whole, reports: Vaccination with two AZD1222 doses was followed by a rise in Spike-specific TCR breadth and depth.

CDR1 SGHTA and CDR2 FQGNSA come from the germline V gene. CDR3 length equals 14 residues. Trimming removed 3 bases from V and 7 bases from J, with 13 bases in between. The clonotype was recovered from an adult in good health. The sample in question was peripheral blood, obtained on day 0 of AZD1222 vaccination. V and J are TRBV7-2 and TRBJ1-5; perhaps TRBD1 as D (6 bases). The CDR3 coding sequence is TGTGCCAGCAGCTTTTTGGGGGCTCACCAGCCCCAGCATTTT. Translating gives CASSFLGAHQPQHF.